This record looks at one T cell receptor beta chain sequence and its context. Its antigen is not known. Germline V CDR1 and CDR2: DFQATT, SNEGSKA (reference sequence). J was trimmed by 2 bases and V by 6 bases; bases with no gene match: 10. The length of the CDR3 is 15 residues. One entry per CDR3 protein, called by TCRdb with MiXCR from the 5' RACE reads. This table has more than 80,000 distinct CDR3 sequences, less than 6% appearing once. This specimen comes from a study of T cells after yellow fever vaccination. Study results and limitations: The presence of abundant clonotypes contaminating from the bulk population was possible in FACS-sorted repertoires. Detected again after the booster were most primary-vaccination clones, at approximately 96% CD4 and roughly 88% CD8.

This TCR was sampled from a man aged 18 to 35 who received the YFV17D yellow fever vaccine. The V gene is TRBV20-1, the J gene TRBJ2-3, with 8 bases matching TRBD2. Sequences were derived from CD8+ T cells sorted from PBMCs, sampled 10 days after the yellow fever booster vaccination. CDR3 protein: CSAPGTSGNTDTQYF. CDR3 nucleotides: TGCAGTGCCCCAGGGACTAGTGGCAACACAGATACGCAGTATTTT.